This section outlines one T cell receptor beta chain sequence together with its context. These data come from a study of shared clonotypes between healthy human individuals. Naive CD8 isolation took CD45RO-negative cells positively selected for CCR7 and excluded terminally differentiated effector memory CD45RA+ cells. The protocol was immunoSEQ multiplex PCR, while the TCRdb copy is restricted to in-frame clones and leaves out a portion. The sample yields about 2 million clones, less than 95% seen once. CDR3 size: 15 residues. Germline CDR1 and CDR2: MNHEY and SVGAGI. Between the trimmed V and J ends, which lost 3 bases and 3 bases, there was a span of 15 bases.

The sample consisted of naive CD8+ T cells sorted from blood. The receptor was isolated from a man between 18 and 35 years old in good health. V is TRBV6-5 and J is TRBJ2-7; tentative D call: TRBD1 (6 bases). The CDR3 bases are TGTGCCAGCAGTTATGGTGGCCAGGGGCTCTACGAGCAGTACTTC. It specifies CASSYGGQGLYEQYF.